This T cell receptor (beta chain) is drawn from a study of blood T cell repertoires in COVID-19. The CDR3 runs 22 residues. Trimming removed 6 bases from V and 3 bases from J; junction bases left unmatched: 27. In the study's own analysis: Counts of nucleated cells, estimated from reference gene primer amplification, were obtained. TCRdb's copy holds only in-frame clones and misses some; the assay was immunoSEQ multiplex PCR. V and J calls and clone size are those listed in that table; D and trimming were worked out from the DNA. The repertoire has some 320,000 clones, roughly 90% of them found once; the top ten carry 2% to 3%.

The sequencing sample was made of PBMCs or T cells enriched from blood (not recorded which). The chain joins TRBV23-1 to TRBJ2-2; 8 bases line up with TRBD2. TRBV23-1 qualifies as an ORF whose function is uncertain. The receptor was derived from a man aged 60 to 69 who had recovered from COVID-19. CDR3 protein: CASSDHSGGGGLEALDTGELFF. In DNA form, the CDR3 reads TGCGCCAGCAGCGACCACTCGGGAGGAGGGGGACTAGAGGCGTTAGACACCGGGGAGCTGTTTTTT.